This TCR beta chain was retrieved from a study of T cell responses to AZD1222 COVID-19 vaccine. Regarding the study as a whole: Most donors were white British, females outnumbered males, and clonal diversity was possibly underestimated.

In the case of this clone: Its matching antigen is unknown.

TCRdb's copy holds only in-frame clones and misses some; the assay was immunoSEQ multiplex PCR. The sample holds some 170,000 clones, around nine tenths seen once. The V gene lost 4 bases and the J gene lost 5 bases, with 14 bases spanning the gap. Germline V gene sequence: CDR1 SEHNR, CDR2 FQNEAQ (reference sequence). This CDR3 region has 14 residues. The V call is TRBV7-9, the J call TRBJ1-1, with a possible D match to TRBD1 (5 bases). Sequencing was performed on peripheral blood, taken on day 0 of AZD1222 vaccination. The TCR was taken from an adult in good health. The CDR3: CASSSTAGNTEAFF. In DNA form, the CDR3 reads TGTGCCAGCAGCTCAACGGCAGGGAATACTGAAGCTTTCTTT.